This T cell receptor beta chain was retrieved from a study of CD8 T cells in Susac syndrome. Per germline, CDR1 LGHNA and CDR2 YSLEER. Deletions cut 1 base from V and 9 bases from J, with 13 bases between. This CDR3 has 15 amino acids. Reverse transcription of roughly 0.5 to 1 ug RNA was carried out with random hexamers. Using its own MiXCR run on the immunoSEQ multiplex PCR reads, TCRdb lists one record per CDR3 protein. Of approximately 190,000 distinct CDR3 sequences in the sample, 95% were seen once. The receptor was derived from a human donor with Susac syndrome. This sequence joins TRBV4-3 and TRBJ1-6; D call uncertain. What was sequenced was CD4+ T cells from PBMCs. CDR3 amino acids: CASSQVPTGGSPLHF. The CDR3 nucleotides are TGCGCCAGCAGCCAAGTACCGACTGGCGGTTCACCCCTCCACTTT.